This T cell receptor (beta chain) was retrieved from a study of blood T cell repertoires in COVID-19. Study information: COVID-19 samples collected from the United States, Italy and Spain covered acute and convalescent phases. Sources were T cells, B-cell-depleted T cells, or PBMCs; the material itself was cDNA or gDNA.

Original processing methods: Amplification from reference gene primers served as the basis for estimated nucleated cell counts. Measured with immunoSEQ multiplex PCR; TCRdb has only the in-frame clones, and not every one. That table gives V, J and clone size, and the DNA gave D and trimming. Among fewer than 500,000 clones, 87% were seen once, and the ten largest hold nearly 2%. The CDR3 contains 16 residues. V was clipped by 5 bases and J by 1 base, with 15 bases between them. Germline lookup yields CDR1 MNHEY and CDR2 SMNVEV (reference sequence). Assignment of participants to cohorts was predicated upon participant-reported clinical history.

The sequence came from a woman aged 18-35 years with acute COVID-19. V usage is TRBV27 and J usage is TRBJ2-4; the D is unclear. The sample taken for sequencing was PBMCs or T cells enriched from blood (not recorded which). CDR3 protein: CASSVTSSSAKNIQYF. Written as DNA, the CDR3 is TGTGCCAGCAGTGTGACAAGTTCTTCCGCCAAAAACATTCAGTACTTC.